This T cell receptor beta chain was observed in a study of blood T cell repertoires in COVID-19. Study-level information: Specimens from acute and convalescent COVID-19 originated in the United States, Italy and Spain.

This CDR3 has 15 amino acids. V lost 2 bases to trimming and J lost 4 bases, with 12 bases between them. Germline-derived CDR1 and CDR2 are MNHEY and SVGAGI. Under the authors' procedure: Scientists estimated how many nucleated cells there were by amplifying reference gene primers. Sequencing used immunoSEQ multiplex PCR; TCRdb keeps in-frame clones, though not all of them. Clonal size and the V and J genes are those of that table, whereas D and trimming came from the DNA. The sample lists 95,000 to 150,000 clones; roughly 89% were seen once. Participants reported their clinical history, and cohort assignment relied on those reports. Two negative PCRs, clearance, or symptom resolution had been documented for recovered Cohort 3 donors.

The chain couples TRBV6-5 to TRBJ1-3; D gene ambiguous. The receptor was derived from a woman aged 30 to 39 who had recovered from COVID-19. What was sequenced was PBMCs or T cells enriched from blood (not recorded which). The CDR3 DNA sequence: TGTGCCAGCAGTTACGGAGAGATAGAAGGAAACACCATATATTTT. This gives the protein CASSYGEIEGNTIYF.